One and the same sample provided the 30 T cell receptor beta chains below, sequenced in a study of technical replicates of blood from a few donors. Here immunoSEQ multiplex PCR was the method, and the copy in TCRdb shows in-frame clones only, minus some. Among 50,000 to 70,000 clones listed, about 94% were seen once. The sequencing sample was made of PBMCs. These receptor sequences come from a human donor in good health. Some clones in this sample may be carry-over from other donors' samples.

V gene TRBV9 combines with J gene TRBJ2-5; possible D gene TRBD2, 5 bases. V gave up 4 bases and J gave up 2 bases, with 9 bases separating them. Per the germline V gene, CDR1 is SGDLS and CDR2 is YYNGEE. This CDR3 has 13 amino acids. The CDR3 loop is CASSSGIQETQYF. In DNA form, the CDR3 reads TGTGCCAGCAGCTCCGGGATACAAGAGACCCAGTACTTC.

The V call is TRBV10-1, the J call TRBJ2-7; a possible D gene is TRBD2 (5 bases). This CDR3 comprises 17 residues. V was pared by 0 bases and J by 2 bases, with 17 bases between. Germline CDR1 and CDR2: WNHNN and SYGVQD (reference sequence). The CDR3 region has the DNA TGCGCCAGCAGTGAGTCTGAGAAGGGAGCGATAACCTACGAGCAGTACTTC. Amino acids: CASSESEKGAITYEQYF.

The gene calls are TRBV30 and TRBJ1-1, with 7 bases identical to TRBD1. Trimming at V came to 1 base and at J to 5 bases, leaving 4 bases not matched to a gene. The CDR3 has 13 amino acids. Germline V CDR1 and CDR2: GTSNPN, SVGIG (reference sequence). CDR3 sequence: CAWSAGGFTEAFF. The CDR3, as DNA: TGTGCCTGGAGTGCAGGGGGTTTTACTGAAGCTTTCTTT.

This clone was seen a few times. The V call is TRBV7-9, the J call TRBJ1-6; 9 nucleotides align to TRBD1. The CDR3 runs 15 residues. Per germline, CDR1 SEHNR and CDR2 FQNEAQ (reference sequence). After removal of 6 bases from V and 5 bases from J, the junction contained 5 bases not matched to a gene. The CDR3 nucleotides are TGTGCCAGCAGACTACAGGGGGCGGATAATTCACCCCTCCACTTT. It encodes CASRLQGADNSPLHF. The full variable domain, with the rest looked up from reference TRBV7-9 and TRBJ1-6, is DTGVSQNPRHKITKRGQNVTFRCDPISEHNRLYWYRQTLGQGPEFLTYFQNEAQLEKSRLLSDRFSAERPKGSFSTLEIQRTEQGDSAMYLCASRLQGADNSPLHFGNGTRLTVT.

This clone was counted a single time. The rearrangement links TRBV10-3 to TRBJ1-3; 12 bases match TRBD1. The V and J ends lost 9 bases and 2 bases, in that order; junction bases with no gene match: 14. Per germline, CDR1 ENHRY and CDR2 SYGVKD. The CDR3 extends over 18 amino acids. This CDR3 is CAINPGQGAQSAGNTIYF. As DNA, the CDR3 is TGTGCCATTAACCCGGGACAGGGGGCTCAGTCGGCTGGAAACACCATATATTTT.

This chain connects TRBV6-5 to TRBJ1-5; D not resolved. V shed 5 bases and J shed 6 bases, with 14 bases lying between them. The V gene's germline CDR1 is MNHEY and CDR2 SVGAGI. This CDR3 spans 14 amino acids. The chain's CDR3 is CASSPTRRGQPQHF. The CDR3 DNA sequence: TGTGCCAGCAGTCCTACCAGGCGGGGTCAGCCCCAGCATTTT.

The chain uses TRBV10-3 and TRBJ2-2; D is possibly TRBD2 (5 bases). Germline CDR1 ENHRY, CDR2 SYGVKD. This CDR3 is built from 14 residues. Trimming shortened V by 10 bases and J by 0 bases, and 12 bases separated the two germline ends. The CDR3 coding sequence is TGTGCCACGGGGAGCGGTTCGAACACCGGGGAGCTGTTTTTT. This encodes CATGSGSNTGELFF.

This chain uses TRBV5-6 with TRBJ1-4; the D gene is possibly TRBD1 (6 bases). The CDR3 is made up of 11 amino acids. CDR1 and CDR2 from the germline V gene are SGHDT and YYEEEE. The V and J ends lost 0 bases and 14 bases respectively, with 8 bases between them. Here the CDR3 reads CASSLAGALFF. The CDR3 DNA follows: TGTGCCAGCAGCTTGGCAGGGGCCCTGTTTTTT.

DNA of the CDR3: TGTGCCAGCAGTTCAGCGGGGAGCTCCTACGAGCAGTACTTC. Encoded protein: CASSSAGSSYEQYF. The V call is TRBV27, the J call TRBJ2-7, with 7 bases matching TRBD2. Germline CDR1 reads MNHEY; CDR2 reads SMNVEV (reference sequence). This CDR3 comprises 14 residues. The J segment lost 0 bases and the V segment lost 4 bases, leaving 3 bases of the junction unmatched.

The chain recombines TRBV19 with TRBJ2-7; a weak D match, TRBD1 (6 bases). V lost 3 bases and J lost 1, with 13 bases in between. CDR1 is LNHDA and CDR2 is SQIVND in the germline V gene (reference sequence). The CDR3 consists of 15 residues. CDR3 in amino acids: CASSIYGTNSYEQYF. CDR3 bases: TGTGCCAGTAGTATTTATGGGACAAATTCCTACGAGCAGTACTTC.

J is TRBJ1-1 and V is TRBV10-1; 11 bases are a match to TRBD1. There are 13 residues in the CDR3. Trimming at V came to 6 bases and at J to 11 bases, leaving 8 bases not matched to a gene. Per the germline V gene, CDR1 is WNHNN and CDR2 is SYGVQD (reference sequence). In nucleotides, the CDR3 is TGCGCCAGCAGCGCGGACAGGGGGCGGCTTGCTTTCTTT. Encoded protein: CASSADRGRLAFF.

The rearrangement links TRBV27 to TRBJ2-7, with D perhaps matching TRBD1 (6 bases). Looked up from germline, CDR1 is MNHEY and CDR2 is SMNVEV (reference sequence). The CDR3 runs to 14 residues. Between the trimmed V and J ends, which lost 4 bases and 6 bases, there was a span of 16 bases. The CDR3 loop reads CASSWQQGLGEQYF. In DNA, the CDR3 is TGTGCCAGCAGTTGGCAACAGGGATTAGGCGAGCAGTACTTC.

This chain joins TRBV25-1 and TRBJ2-2; 12 positions match TRBD2. Looked up from germline, CDR1 is MGHDK and CDR2 is SYGVNS. The junction had 2 bases not matched to a gene; V was cut back by 2 bases and J by 1 base. This CDR3 spans 17 amino acids. This CDR3 reads CASSEPSGRGNTGELFF. In DNA form, the CDR3 reads TGTGCCAGCAGTGAACCTAGCGGGAGGGGGAACACCGGGGAGCTGTTTTTT.

This chain uses TRBV29-1 with TRBJ2-7, with D possibly matching TRBD1 (5 bases). The V gene lost 3 bases and the J gene lost 0 bases, with 9 bases spanning the gap. Germline V CDR1 and CDR2: SQVTM, ANQGSEA. CDR3 length: 13 amino acids. CDR3 loop: CSVESGHSYEQYF. CDR3 DNA: TGCAGCGTTGAGTCCGGACACTCCTACGAGCAGTACTTC.

The chain has TRBV7-3 and TRBJ2-7; 10 nucleotides agree with TRBD1. This CDR3 is built from 15 residues. V shed 5 bases and J 2 bases; nucleotides not matched to a gene: 6. Germline CDR1 is SGHTA and CDR2 is FQGTGA. CDR3 DNA sequence: TGTGCCAGCAGCCCGGCCGGGACAGGGGCCTACGAGCAGTACTTC. It encodes CASSPAGTGAYEQYF.

J is TRBJ2-3 and V is TRBV2, with D hard to call. The CDR3 extends over 12 amino acids. Trimming stripped 2 bases from V and 3 bases from J, with 3 bases between. The V gene's germline CDR1 is SNHLY and CDR2 FYNNEI. This CDR3 reads CASSESTDTQYF. CDR3 DNA sequence: TGTGCCAGCAGTGAATCGACAGATACGCAGTATTTT. Combining the CDR3 with reference TRBV2 and TRBJ2-3 gives the whole variable domain EPEVTQTPSHQVTQMGQEVILRCVPISNHLYFYWYRQILGQKVEFLVSFYNNEISEKSEIFDDQFSVERPDGSNFTLKIRSTKLEDSAMYFCASSESTDTQYFGPGTRLTVL.

CDR3 sequence (DNA): TGTGCCAGCAGCTTAGTTGGGTCAGGGGGTAATGAAAAACTGTTTTTT. Its protein is CASSLVGSGGNEKLFF. The rearrangement joins TRBV7-8 to TRBJ1-4; 7 bases line up with TRBD1. The germline CDR1 and CDR2 sequences are SGHVS and FQNEAQ. V lost 1 base and J lost 4; bases outside the gene matches: 6. There are 16 residues in the CDR3.

In nucleotides, the CDR3 is TGTGCCAGCAGCAGAGATCAGCCCCAGCATTTT. Protein: CASSRDQPQHF. The chain employs TRBV21-1 and TRBJ1-5. TRBV21-1 is a listed pseudogene. This CDR3 has 11 amino acids.

J is TRBJ1-5 and V is TRBV7-9, with D possibly TRBD1 on 5 matching bases. The CDR3 length is 13 residues. Germline CDR1 SEHNR, CDR2 FQNEAQ (reference sequence). V was trimmed by 5 bases and J by 7 bases, leaving 12 bases between them. This CDR3 reads CASSLQGGQPQHF. The CDR3 nucleotides read TGTGCCAGCAGCCTGCAGGGAGGACAGCCCCAGCATTTT. Variable domain in full (rest from reference TRBV7-9 and TRBJ1-5): DTGVSQNPRHKITKRGQNVTFRCDPISEHNRLYWYRQTLGQGPEFLTYFQNEAQLEKSRLLSDRFSAERPKGSFSTLEIQRTEQGDSAMYLCASSLQGGQPQHFGDGTRLSIL.

This chain uses TRBV6-1 with TRBJ2-5; 9 nucleotides align to TRBD1. CDR3 length: 15 amino acids. Germline loops: CDR1 MNHNS, CDR2 SASEGT. J gave up 5 bases and V 5 bases, and 9 bases lay outside the gene matches. The CDR3 loop is CASSFRTGDRETQYF. Here the CDR3 DNA reads TGTGCCAGCAGTTTTCGGACAGGGGACCGGGAGACCCAGTACTTC.

The chain couples TRBV5-4 to TRBJ1-1; D is perhaps TRBD1 (6 bases). Per the germline V gene, CDR1 is SGHNT and CDR2 is YYREEE (reference sequence). V was clipped by 3 bases and J by 0 bases, with 15 bases between them. The CDR3 length is 16 residues. The CDR3, as DNA: TGTGCCAGCAGCTCGAAACCACAGGGTATGAACACTGAAGCTTTCTTT. It codes for CASSSKPQGMNTEAFF. The variable domain in full, completed from reference TRBV5-4 and TRBJ1-1, reads ETGVTQSPTHLIKTRGQQVTLRCSSQSGHNTVSWYQQALGQGPQFIFQYYREEENGRGNFPPRFSGLQFPNYSSELNVNALELDDSALYLCASSSKPQGMNTEAFFGQGTRLTVV.

The J gene is TRBJ2-3, the V gene TRBV5-1, with 7 bases aligning to TRBD1. Looked up from germline, CDR1 is SGHRS and CDR2 is YFSETQ. This CDR3 contains 16 residues. V was pared by 3 bases and J by 3 bases, with 10 bases of the junction left unmatched. The CDR3, as DNA: TGCGCCAGCAGCTGGGCCGGGACAGCGCGGACAGATACGCAGTATTTT. Protein: CASSWAGTARTDTQYF.

This clone was seen once. CDR3 nucleotide sequence: TGCAGCAAAAGGACAGGCTCTGGCGAGACCCAGTACTTC. This gives the protein CSKRTGSGETQYF. The chain recombines TRBV29-1 with TRBJ2-5; 7 bases fit TRBD1. This CDR3 comprises 13 residues. In germline, CDR1 is SQVTM, CDR2 ANQGSEA. V was clipped by 8 bases and J by 5 bases; unmatched bases: 11.

This chain connects TRBV11-2 to TRBJ2-1; 8 bases align to TRBD2. The length of the CDR3 is 15 residues. Losses at the gene ends were 6 bases for V and 0 bases for J; bases not matched to a gene: 4. Per germline, CDR1 SGHAT and CDR2 FQNNGV. Written as DNA, the CDR3 is TGTGCCAGCAGTAAAACTAGCGGCTCCTACAATGAGCAGTTCTTC. It is translated as CASSKTSGSYNEQFF.

The chain combines TRBV6-1 with TRBJ2-7; possibly TRBD2 for D (5 bases). Between the trimmed V and J ends, which lost 2 bases and 5 bases, there was a span of 16 bases. The CDR3 sequence is 15 residues long. Germline V gene lookup returns CDR1 MNHNS and CDR2 SASEGT. CDR3 in amino acids: CASSEWRFGVHEQYF. The DNA of the CDR3 is TGTGCCAGCAGTGAATGGAGGTTTGGCGTCCACGAGCAGTACTTC.

This rearrangement joins TRBV5-4 to TRBJ1-5; perhaps TRBD1 as D (6 bases). The CDR3 runs to 13 residues. The V gene's germline CDR1 is SGHNT and CDR2 YYREEE (reference sequence). V was pared by 4 bases and J by 6 bases, with 11 bases between. The CDR3: CASSIQGSQPQHF. CDR3 DNA sequence: TGTGCCAGCAGCATACAGGGTTCTCAGCCCCAGCATTTT.

The DNA of the CDR3 is TGTGCCAGCAGCCAAACTAGCGTCACTGGTGAGCAGTTCTTC. Its protein is CASSQTSVTGEQFF. The chain employs TRBV5-4 and TRBJ2-1; 7 nucleotides agree with TRBD2. Germline CDR1 reads SGHNT; CDR2 reads YYREEE (reference sequence). This CDR3 spans 14 amino acids. Germline trimming cut 4 bases from V and 9 bases from J; bases unmatched to any gene: 10.

This chain's CDR3 is CASRLAGVLYEQYF. The CDR3 nucleotides are TGTGCCAGCAGGCTAGCGGGAGTACTGTACGAGCAGTACTTC. V usage is TRBV27 and J usage is TRBJ2-7; 10 bases map to TRBD2. The CDR3 sequence is 14 residues long. Germline-derived CDR1 and CDR2 are MNHEY and SMNVEV (reference sequence). V gave up 6 bases and J gave up 4 bases; unmatched junction bases: 6.

J is TRBJ1-5 and V is TRBV6-1; 9 nucleotides line up with TRBD1. CDR1 is MNHNS and CDR2 is SASEGT in the germline V gene. V was pared by 5 bases and J by 7 bases, with 9 bases of the junction left unmatched. The CDR3 consists of 15 residues. Here the CDR3 DNA reads TGTGCCAGCAGTCCAACAGGGGGCAGCGGGCAGCCCCAGCATTTT. This encodes CASSPTGGSGQPQHF.

This chain uses TRBV7-2 with TRBJ1-4; 8 nucleotides match TRBD1. This CDR3 has 14 amino acids. From germline, CDR1 is SGHTA and CDR2 FQGNSA. With V trimmed by 1 base and J by 8 bases, 3 bases remained unmatched. The CDR3 protein is CASSLDRGDEKLFF. CDR3 nucleotides: TGTGCCAGCAGCTTAGACAGGGGGGACGAAAAACTGTTTTTT. The variable domain in full, with the rest retrieved from reference TRBV7-2 and TRBJ1-4, is GAGVSQSPSNKVTEKGKDVELRCDPISGHTALYWYRQSLGQGLEFLIYFQGNSAPDKSGLPSDRFSAERTGGSVSTLTIQRTQQEDSAVYLCASSLDRGDEKLFFGSGTQLSVL.